The present entry profiles one T cell receptor (beta chain) with its context. The target antigen is unknown. This CDR3 region has 19 residues. Germline CDR1 LGHNA, CDR2 YSLEER. With V trimmed by 0 bases and J by 1 base, 10 bases remained unmatched. This entry is derived from a study of graft-versus-host responses after intestinal transplantation. Whole-study context: For two to four years after anti-thymocyte globulin induction, all recipients took tacrolimus and steroids. Whole-study results and caveats: Peak circulating GvH clone levels tracked with early post-transplant HvG declines. Some GvH clones appeared in ileal mucosa or blood before recipient bone marrow.

Only in-frame clones appear in the TCRdb table, and some are missing; sequencing was by immunoSEQ multiplex PCR. Among 90,000 to 95,000 clones listed, about 91% were seen once. The rearrangement links TRBV4-3 to TRBJ2-5; 11 bases line up with TRBD2. The sequences come from unstimulated CD8+ T cells sorted from spleen or lymph node cells, collected before intestinal transplant. The receptor was isolated from a human donor who received an intestinal transplant. CDR3 bases: TGCGCCAGCAGCCAAGATAGGGTTACTAGCGGGGGCCCCCAAGAGACCCAGTACTTC. Its translation is CASSQDRVTSGGPQETQYF.